One sample yielded the 2 T cell receptor beta chains listed below, sequenced in a study of blood T cell repertoires in COVID-19. TCRdb keeps only in-frame clones here, not all; method: immunoSEQ multiplex PCR. Altogether a few hundred thousand clones are present, about 79% being singletons, with the ten largest covering 1.4%. Specimen: peripheral blood. The receptors were sampled from a woman between 35 and 50 years old who had recovered from COVID-19.

The V gene is TRBV7-2, the J gene TRBJ2-7, with a possible D match to TRBD2 (6 bases). The germline gives CDR1 SGHTA, CDR2 FQGNSA. V was pared by 3 bases and J by 6 bases, with 18 bases between. The CDR3 covers 15 residues. DNA of the CDR3: TGTGCCAGCAGCTTGAATCCCCTGTTGGGGGGCGAGCAGTACTTC. As protein: CASSLNPLLGGEQYF.

This chain uses TRBV9 with TRBJ2-2, with unresolved D. Trimming left V 1 base short and J 0 bases short, with 10 bases between. The CDR3 runs to 16 residues. Germline CDR1 SGDLS, CDR2 YYNGEE. CDR3 in DNA: TGTGCCAGCAGCGTAATCCCCAGTGCGAACACCGGGGAGCTGTTTTTT. It is translated as CASSVIPSANTGELFF.